Below, 10 T cell receptor beta chains from the same sample are listed, as sequenced in a study of T cells after yellow fever vaccination. MiXCR, applied by TCRdb to the 5' RACE reads, yields one record per CDR3 protein. This table has some 260,000 distinct CDR3 sequences, over 4.5% appearing once. This specimen was CD4+ T cells sorted from PBMCs, taken on the day of the yellow fever booster vaccination. The receptors were gathered from a young man who received the YFV17D yellow fever vaccine.

The CDR3, as DNA: TGCAGTGCTAGTCAAGGGGATAGGAGCAATCAGCCCCAGCATTTT. Protein sequence: CSASQGDRSNQPQHF. This rearrangement joins TRBV20-1 to TRBJ1-5, with D possibly being TRBD1 (5 bases). Trimming took off 3 bases at V and 1 base at J, with 13 bases between the two ends. There are 15 residues in the CDR3. Germline V gives CDR1 DFQATT, CDR2 SNEGSKA (reference sequence).

This clonotype was counted ten times or more. The rearrangement uses TRBV5-1 and TRBJ1-1, with D possibly being TRBD1 (6 bases). Trimming shortened V by 2 bases and J by 3 bases, and 8 bases separated the two germline ends. CDR3 length: 13 amino acids. Germline values: CDR1 SGHRS, CDR2 YFSETQ. CDR3 nucleotide sequence: TGCGCCAGCAGCTTTTCAGGGGACACTGAAGCTTTCTTT. This sequence encodes CASSFSGDTEAFF.

This clonotype has ten or more counts. The chain combines TRBV20-1 with TRBJ1-1; no clear D. This CDR3 comprises 14 residues. V was shortened by 3 bases and J by 1 base, with 12 bases between the two germline ends. Looked up from germline, CDR1 is DFQATT and CDR2 is SNEGSKA (reference sequence). CDR3 coding DNA: TGCAGTGCTAGCTCCTCGGGCCGGAACACTGAAGCTTTCTTT. Its protein product is CSASSSGRNTEAFF.

This clonotype came up many times. This chain joins TRBV5-6 and TRBJ2-1; 10 positions agree with TRBD2. CDR3 length equals 16 residues. The J segment lost 4 bases and the V segment lost 4 bases, leaving 8 bases of the junction unmatched. Germline V gene lookup returns CDR1 SGHDT and CDR2 YYEEEE. This CDR3 reads CASSPTAGGLYNEQFF. As DNA, the CDR3 is TGTGCCAGCAGCCCCACAGCGGGGGGGCTTTACAATGAGCAGTTCTTC.

The chain joins TRBV23-1 to TRBJ2-1; D remains ambiguous. TRBV23-1 is marked as an open reading frame, function uncertain. The CDR3 spans 13 residues. V was cut by 6 bases and J by 10 bases, with 16 bases left in between. The CDR3 reads CASSPPRASEQFF. In DNA form, the CDR3 reads TGCGCCAGCAGCCCGCCCCGGGCAAGCGAGCAGTTCTTC.

This clonotype has more than one count but fewer than ten. The chain joins TRBV6-5 to TRBJ1-1, with D tentatively TRBD1 (6 bases). The CDR3 sequence is 13 residues long. Per the germline V gene, CDR1 is MNHEY and CDR2 is SVGAGI. Trimming removed 2 bases at V and 6 bases at J, with 10 bases between. CDR3 sequence reads: CASSYVAGAEAFF. As DNA, the CDR3 is TGTGCCAGCAGTTACGTGGCAGGGGCTGAAGCTTTCTTT.

This chain links TRBV25-1 with TRBJ2-3; weak D call: TRBD2 (7 bases). Germline assignment: CDR1 MGHDK and CDR2 SYGVNS. The CDR3 has 14 residues. V lost 5 bases and J lost 6, with 15 bases in between. DNA of the CDR3: TGTGCCAGCAGTACGGGGGGCCCCACGGATACGCAGTATTTT. Residues: CASSTGGPTDTQYF.

This clonotype occurred a few times. This chain uses TRBV7-6 with TRBJ2-2, with D tentatively TRBD1 (5 bases). The CDR3 covers 14 residues. Germline-derived CDR1 and CDR2 are SGHVS and FNYEAQ. The V end was cut by 5 bases, the J end by 4 bases, with 11 bases between. The CDR3 protein is CASSVRQSTGELFF. CDR3 DNA sequence: TGTGCCAGCAGCGTCCGACAGTCCACCGGGGAGCTGTTTTTT.

The J gene is TRBJ1-5, the V gene TRBV4-1, with a weak D call TRBD1 (5 bases). The CDR3 consists of 15 residues. Germline CDR1 and CDR2: MGHRA and YSYEKL. Between the trimmed V and J ends, which lost 0 bases and 2 bases, there was a span of 8 bases. As DNA, the CDR3 is TGCGCCAGCAGCCAAGATGGACATGGCAATCAGCCCCAGCATTTT. Protein product: CASSQDGHGNQPQHF.

This clonotype has more than one count but fewer than ten. Here the CDR3 reads CSATGTDNTGELFF. In DNA form, the CDR3 reads TGCAGTGCAACCGGGACAGACAACACCGGGGAGCTGTTTTTT. The chain recombines TRBV20-1 with TRBJ2-2; TRBD1 aligns across 7 bases. Germline trimming cut 6 bases from V and 2 bases from J; bases unmatched to any gene: 6. Germline CDR1 is DFQATT and CDR2 is SNEGSKA (reference sequence). The CDR3 length is 14 residues.